This T cell receptor (beta chain) was identified in a study of TIL therapy for anti-PD-1-resistant metastatic lung cancer (dated by TCRdb to about 2021). In the study overall: A median age of roughly 55 years (range roughly 38-75) and a median tumor PD-L1 proportion score of approximately 6% were recorded among enrolled patients. Most of the cohort had lung adenocarcinoma, a few tumors were EGFR-mutant and two were ALK-rearranged, and half of the patients were current or former smokers. A median non-synonymous tumor mutation burden of approximately 1.4 mutations per megabase was determined across the cohort by whole-exome sequencing. T cell receptor beta sequencing of tumor and peripheral blood was used to follow clonotypes across the tumor, the expanded TIL product and serial blood samples. What the study reported, not specific to this receptor: Because the cohort was highly selected, with more treatment-naive, never-smoker and oncogene-addicted patients than is typical, generalizability is limited. High clonal turnover was observed in TIL culture, with many enriched product clones not detected in the baseline tumor, which suggested clonal contraction rather than faithful expansion. The study protocol defined all tumor marker inferences as exploratory. Compared with baseline intratumoral T cells, expanded TIL cultures were more clonal and less diverse (median clonality roughly 6.5% vs 31%, p < 0.0001).

Of note for this clone: Its antigen is currently not known. No quality values exist for individual bases; no much larger clone is one base distant.

What the time point label conveys for this sample: pre-treatment sample, taken before nivolumab and TIL therapy. Baseline tumor samples were excised metastases, mostly pleural nodules or supraclavicular lymph nodes, from the same resection used to grow TIL. Tumors were harvested prior to any PD-1/PD-L1 blockade, after which nivolumab was administered to patients, and lymphodepletion, expanded TIL infusion and IL-2 were given to patients who progressed. Adults with stage 4 NSCLC were enrolled in a dual-center phase I trial from October 2017 to January 2020. Samples came from a single-arm, open-label phase I trial of tumor-infiltrating lymphocyte therapy with nivolumab in advanced non-small cell lung cancer. Parts of each resected tumor were snap-frozen in liquid nitrogen and kept at -80 degrees C. Tumor regions of interest were selected on H&E sections by laser-capture macrodissection, were pulverized into roughly 16 mg aliquots, and were extracted with Qiagen Allprep kits.

TCR beta CDR3 regions were amplified from genomic DNA by bias-controlled multiplex PCR with the immunoSEQ v3 hsTCRB kit. TCR libraries were sequenced on an Illumina NextSeq 500 to about 1.8 million read pairs for survey level or about 5-6 million for deep level. In the paper's pipeline: The immunoSEQ Analyzer software assigned V, D and J genes, filtered out non-productive sequences, and reported clonality. Repertoires were compared by productive Simpson clonality and by the Morisita overlap index of productive TRB rearrangements between infused TIL and blood. What TCRdb holds here is the immuneACCESS table cut down to in-frame rearrangements. Part of the clones is not present; checked against another copy, under half of the missing clones reflect an unresolved V gene, and the others are unexplained. V, J and clone size reflect that table, while D and trimming were determined from the DNA. Across this sample there are tens of thousands of clones, with less than 65% seen only once. The ten largest clones take up about 16% of the sample.

The germline V gene sets CDR1 to SGHRS and CDR2 to YFSETQ. From the cysteine through the phenylalanine, the CDR3 covers 15 amino acids. Solely the CDR3 DNA is kept, with 45 bases framed from the first base. Between the V and J ends, shortened by 0 bases and 0 bases respectively, the junction contains 10 bases. The specimen comprised tumor tissue, sampled at baseline. The clonotype originates from a woman between 30 and 80 years old with non-small cell lung cancer. The rearrangement combines TRBV5-1 with TRBJ2-7; TRBD1 might be the D gene, on 6 matching bases. The CDR3 region reads CASSLGDIPSYEQYF. Read as DNA, the sequence is TGCGCCAGCAGCTTGGGGGACATCCCCTCCTACGAGCAGTACTTC.